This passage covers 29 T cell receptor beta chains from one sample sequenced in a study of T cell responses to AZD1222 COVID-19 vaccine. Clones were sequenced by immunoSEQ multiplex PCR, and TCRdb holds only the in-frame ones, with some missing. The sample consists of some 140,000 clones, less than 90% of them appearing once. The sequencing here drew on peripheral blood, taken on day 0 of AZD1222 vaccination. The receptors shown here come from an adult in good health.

CDR3 residues: CANQRQGPSEAFF. DNA for the CDR3: TGTGCCAATCAACGACAGGGGCCTTCTGAAGCTTTCTTT. The gene calls are TRBV2 and TRBJ1-1, with 8 positions matching TRBD1. J lost 6 bases, V lost 10 bases, and 10 bases had no gene match. CDR3 length equals 13 residues. Germline CDR1 SNHLY, CDR2 FYNNEI.

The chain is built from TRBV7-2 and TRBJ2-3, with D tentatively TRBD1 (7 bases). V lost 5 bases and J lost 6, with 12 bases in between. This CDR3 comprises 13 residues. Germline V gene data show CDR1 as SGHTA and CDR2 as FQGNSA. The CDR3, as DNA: TGTGCCAGCAGCACCAGGGGGGTGGATACGCAGTATTTT. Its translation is CASSTRGVDTQYF.

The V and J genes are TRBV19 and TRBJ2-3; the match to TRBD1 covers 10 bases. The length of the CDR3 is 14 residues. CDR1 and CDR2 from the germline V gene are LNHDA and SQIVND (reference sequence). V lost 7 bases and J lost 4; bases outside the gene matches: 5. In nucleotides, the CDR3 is TGTGCCAGTACTGACAGGGGGCGGTCAGATACGCAGTATTTT. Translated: CASTDRGRSDTQYF.

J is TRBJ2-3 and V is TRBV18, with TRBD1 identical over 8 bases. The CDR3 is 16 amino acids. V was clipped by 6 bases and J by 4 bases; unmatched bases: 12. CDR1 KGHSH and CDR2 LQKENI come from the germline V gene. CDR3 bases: TGTGCCAGCTCGAGCATCCAGGGGGCCGGGGCAGATACGCAGTATTTT. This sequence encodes CASSSIQGAGADTQYF.

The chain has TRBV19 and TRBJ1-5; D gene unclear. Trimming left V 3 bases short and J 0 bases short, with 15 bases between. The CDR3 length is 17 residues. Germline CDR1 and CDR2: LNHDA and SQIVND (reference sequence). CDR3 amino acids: CASSINRLRSSNQPQHF. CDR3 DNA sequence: TGTGCCAGTAGTATCAACAGACTCCGGTCTAGCAATCAGCCCCAGCATTTT.

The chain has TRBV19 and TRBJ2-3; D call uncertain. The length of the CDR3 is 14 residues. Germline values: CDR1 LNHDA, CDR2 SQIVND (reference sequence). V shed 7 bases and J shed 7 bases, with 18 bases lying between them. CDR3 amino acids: CASNKEWKSHTQYF. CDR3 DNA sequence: TGTGCCAGTAATAAGGAGTGGAAATCGCATACGCAGTATTTT. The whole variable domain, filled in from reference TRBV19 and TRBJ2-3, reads DGGITQSPKYLFRKEGQNVTLSCEQNLNHDAMYWYRQDPGQGLRLIYYSQIVNDFQKGDIAEGYSVSREKKESFPLTVTSAQKNPTAFYLCASNKEWKSHTQYFGPGTRLTVL.

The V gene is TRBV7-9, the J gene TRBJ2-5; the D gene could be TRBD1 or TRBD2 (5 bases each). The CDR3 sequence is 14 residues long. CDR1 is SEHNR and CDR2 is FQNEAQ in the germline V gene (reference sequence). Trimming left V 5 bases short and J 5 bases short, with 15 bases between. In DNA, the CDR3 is TGTGCCAGCAGCCACGCGTCGGGGCTCGAGACCCAGTACTTC. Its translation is CASSHASGLETQYF.

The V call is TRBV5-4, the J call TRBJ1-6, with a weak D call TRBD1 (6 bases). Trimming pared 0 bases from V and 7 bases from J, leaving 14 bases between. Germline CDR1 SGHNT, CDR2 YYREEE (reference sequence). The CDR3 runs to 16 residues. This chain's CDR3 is CASSLAPDSGNSPLHF. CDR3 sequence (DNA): TGTGCCAGCAGCTTGGCCCCGGACAGCGGGAATTCACCCCTCCACTTT.

The CDR3 region is CASSQAMTGTYEQYF. As DNA, the CDR3 is TGTGCCAGCAGCCAGGCTATGACAGGGACCTACGAGCAGTACTTC. The chain combines TRBV4-2 with TRBJ2-7, with 7 bases fitting TRBD1. V lost 3 bases to trimming and J lost 2 bases; unmatched junction nucleotides: 7. The germline V gene has CDR1 LGHNA and CDR2 YNFKEQ. CDR3 size: 15 residues.

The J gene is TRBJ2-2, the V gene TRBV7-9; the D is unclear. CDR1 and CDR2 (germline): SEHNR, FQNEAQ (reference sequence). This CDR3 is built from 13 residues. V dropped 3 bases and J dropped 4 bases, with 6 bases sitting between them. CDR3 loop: CASSFIGTGELFF. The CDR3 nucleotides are TGTGCCAGCAGCTTCATAGGCACCGGGGAGCTGTTTTTT.

This CDR3 is CASSYLTGDYGYTF. The CDR3 bases are TGTGCCAGCAGCTACCTGACAGGGGACTATGGCTACACCTTC. The J gene is TRBJ1-2, the V gene TRBV7-2, with 8 bases lining up with TRBD1. Germline V gene sequence: CDR1 SGHTA, CDR2 FQGNSA. The CDR3 covers 14 residues. The V and J ends lost 4 bases and 3 bases, in that order; junction bases with no gene match: 4.

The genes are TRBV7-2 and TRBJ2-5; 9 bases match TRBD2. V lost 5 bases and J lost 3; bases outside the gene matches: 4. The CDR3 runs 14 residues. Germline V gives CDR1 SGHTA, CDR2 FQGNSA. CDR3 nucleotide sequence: TGTGCCAGCAGCCGCGGGGGGGCGGAAGAGACCCAGTACTTC. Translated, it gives CASSRGGAEETQYF.

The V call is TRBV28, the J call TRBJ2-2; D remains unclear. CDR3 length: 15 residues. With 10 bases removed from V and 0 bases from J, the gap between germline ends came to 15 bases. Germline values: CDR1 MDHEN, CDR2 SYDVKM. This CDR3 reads CATGPSVTNTGELFF. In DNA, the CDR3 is TGTGCCACCGGCCCCTCCGTCACGAACACCGGGGAGCTGTTTTTT.

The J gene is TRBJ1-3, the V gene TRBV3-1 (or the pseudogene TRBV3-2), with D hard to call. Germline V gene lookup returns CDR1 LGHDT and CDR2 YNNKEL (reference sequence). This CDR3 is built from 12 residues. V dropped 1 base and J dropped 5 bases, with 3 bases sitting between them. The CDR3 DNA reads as TGTGCCAGCAGCCAAGGTCGAAACACCATATATTTT. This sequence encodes CASSQGRNTIYF.

The CDR3 reads CASSKQGAQNEQYF. Written as DNA, the CDR3 is TGTGCCAGCAGTAAACAGGGGGCGCAGAACGAGCAGTACTTC. The chain carries TRBV6-5 and TRBJ2-7; 9 bases line up with TRBD1. The V segment lost 5 bases and the J segment 5 bases; nucleotides outside the gene matches: 7. The germline V gene encodes CDR1 MNHEY and CDR2 SVGAGI. The CDR3 has 14 residues.

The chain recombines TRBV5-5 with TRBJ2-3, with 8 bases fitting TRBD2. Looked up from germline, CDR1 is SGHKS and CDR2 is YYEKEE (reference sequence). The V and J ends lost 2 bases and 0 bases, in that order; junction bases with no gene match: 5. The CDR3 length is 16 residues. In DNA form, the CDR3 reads TGTGCCAGCAGCTTACGGCGGGGGGTTAGCACAGATACGCAGTATTTT. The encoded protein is CASSLRRGVSTDTQYF.

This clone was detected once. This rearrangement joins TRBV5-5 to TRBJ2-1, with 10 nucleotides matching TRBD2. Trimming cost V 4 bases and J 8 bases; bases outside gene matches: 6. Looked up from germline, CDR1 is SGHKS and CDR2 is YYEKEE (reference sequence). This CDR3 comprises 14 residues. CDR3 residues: CASSRLAGGYEQFF. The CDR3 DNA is TGTGCCAGCAGCCGACTAGCGGGTGGGTATGAGCAGTTCTTC.

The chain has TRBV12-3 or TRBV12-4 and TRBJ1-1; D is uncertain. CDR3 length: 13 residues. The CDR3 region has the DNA TGTGCAACCAGCTGGGGTAAGGACACTGAAGCTTTCTTT. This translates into CATSWGKDTEAFF.

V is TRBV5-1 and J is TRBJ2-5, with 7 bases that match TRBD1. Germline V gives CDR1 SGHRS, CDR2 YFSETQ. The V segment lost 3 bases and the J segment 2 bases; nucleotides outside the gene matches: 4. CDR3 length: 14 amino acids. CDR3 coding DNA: TGCGCCAGCAGCTCGGGACAGCGTCAAGAGACCCAGTACTTC. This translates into CASSSGQRQETQYF.

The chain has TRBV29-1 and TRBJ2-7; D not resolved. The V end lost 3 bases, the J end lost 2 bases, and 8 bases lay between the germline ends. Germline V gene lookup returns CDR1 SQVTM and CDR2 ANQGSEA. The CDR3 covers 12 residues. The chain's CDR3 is CSVEGNAYEQYF. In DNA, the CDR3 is TGCAGCGTTGAGGGGAACGCCTACGAGCAGTACTTC.

CDR3 loop: CASSYARGQSGGTRDTQYF. CDR3 bases: TGTGCCAGCAGTTACGCCCGCGGACAATCCGGGGGTACACGAGATACGCAGTATTTT. This chain uses TRBV6-2 or TRBV6-3 with TRBJ2-3; TRBD2 might be the D (6 bases). The CDR3 is made up of 19 amino acids. Germline V gene data show CDR1 as MNHEY and CDR2 as SVGEGT. V gave up 2 bases and J gave up 5 bases, with 26 bases separating them.

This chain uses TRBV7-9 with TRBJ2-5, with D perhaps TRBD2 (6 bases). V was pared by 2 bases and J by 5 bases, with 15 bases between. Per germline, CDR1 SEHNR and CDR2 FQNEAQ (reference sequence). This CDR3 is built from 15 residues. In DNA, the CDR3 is TGTGCCAGCAGCTTACCTTCGGGACTGCGGGAGACCCAGTACTTC. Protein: CASSLPSGLRETQYF.

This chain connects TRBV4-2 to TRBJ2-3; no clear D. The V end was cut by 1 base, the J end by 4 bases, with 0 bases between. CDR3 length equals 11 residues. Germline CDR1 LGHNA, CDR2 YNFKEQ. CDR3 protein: CASSQADTQYF. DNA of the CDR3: TGTGCCAGCAGCCAAGCAGATACGCAGTATTTT.

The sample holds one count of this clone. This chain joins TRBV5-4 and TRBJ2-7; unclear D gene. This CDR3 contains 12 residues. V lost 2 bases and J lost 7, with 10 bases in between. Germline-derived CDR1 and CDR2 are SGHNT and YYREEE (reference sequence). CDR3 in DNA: TGTGCCAGCAGCTTAAGTTCAAATGAGCAGTACTTC. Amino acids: CASSLSSNEQYF.

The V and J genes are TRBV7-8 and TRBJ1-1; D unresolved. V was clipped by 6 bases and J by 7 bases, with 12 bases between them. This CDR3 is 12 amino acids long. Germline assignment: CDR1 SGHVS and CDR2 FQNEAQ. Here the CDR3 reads CASSRPGYEAFF. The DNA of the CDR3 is TGTGCCAGCAGTCGCCCCGGGTATGAAGCTTTCTTT.

The CDR3 sequence: CASSLVDRGNEQFF. The CDR3 DNA reads TGCGCCAGCAGCTTGGTGGACAGGGGGAATGAGCAGTTCTTC. The chain uses TRBV5-1 and TRBJ2-1; 10 bases map to TRBD1. V was clipped by 0 bases and J by 7 bases; unmatched bases: 1. The CDR3 has 14 amino acids. Germline CDR1 reads SGHRS; CDR2 reads YFSETQ.

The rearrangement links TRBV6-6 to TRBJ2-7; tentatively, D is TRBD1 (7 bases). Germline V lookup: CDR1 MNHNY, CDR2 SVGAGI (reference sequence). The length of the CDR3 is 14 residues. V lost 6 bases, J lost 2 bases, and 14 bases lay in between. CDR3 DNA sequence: TGTGCCAGCAGGGCGGCAGGGGGGCCCTACGAGCAGTACTTC. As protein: CASRAAGGPYEQYF.

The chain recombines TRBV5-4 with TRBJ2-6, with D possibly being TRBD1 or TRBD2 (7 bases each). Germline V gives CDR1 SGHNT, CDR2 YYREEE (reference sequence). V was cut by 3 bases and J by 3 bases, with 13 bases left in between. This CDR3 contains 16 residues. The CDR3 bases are TGTGCCAGCAGCTCCAGGGGGGGTAGTGGGGCCAACGTCCTGACTTTC. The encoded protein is CASSSRGGSGANVLTF.

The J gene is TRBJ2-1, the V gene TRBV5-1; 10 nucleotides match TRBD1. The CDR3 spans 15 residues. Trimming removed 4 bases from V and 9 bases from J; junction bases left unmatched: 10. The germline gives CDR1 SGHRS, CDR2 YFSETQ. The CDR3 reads CASSPSRQGAGEQFF. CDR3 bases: TGCGCCAGCAGCCCGTCGAGACAGGGGGCGGGTGAGCAGTTCTTC.